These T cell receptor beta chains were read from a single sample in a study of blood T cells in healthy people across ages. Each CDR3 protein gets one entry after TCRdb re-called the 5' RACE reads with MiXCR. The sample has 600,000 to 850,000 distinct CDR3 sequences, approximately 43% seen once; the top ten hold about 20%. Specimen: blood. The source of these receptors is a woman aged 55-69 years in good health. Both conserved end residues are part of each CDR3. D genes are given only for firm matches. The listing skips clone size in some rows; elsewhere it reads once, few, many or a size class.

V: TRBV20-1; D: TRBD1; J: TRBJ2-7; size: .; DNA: TGCAGTGCTGTAACGACAGGGGGGTACAATGAGCAGTACTTC; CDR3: CSAVTTGGYNEQYF
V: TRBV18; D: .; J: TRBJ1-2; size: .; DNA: TGTGCCAGCTCACCCACGGAAGAAGGCTACACCTTC; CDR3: CASSPTEEGYTF
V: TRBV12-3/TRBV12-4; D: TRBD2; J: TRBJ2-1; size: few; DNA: TGTGCCAGCAGTCTTCTAGCGGGGGAGGGATTGGGTGAGCAGTTCTTC; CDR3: CASSLLAGEGLGEQFF
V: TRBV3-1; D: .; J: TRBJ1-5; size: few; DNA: TGTGCCAGCAGCCAAGATGGGGGCCCTCAGCCCCAGCATTTT; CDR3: CASSQDGGPQPQHF
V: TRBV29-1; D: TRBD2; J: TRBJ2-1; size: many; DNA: TGCAGCGTTACCGGGACTAGCCTCGATGAGCAGTTCTTC; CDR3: CSVTGTSLDEQFF
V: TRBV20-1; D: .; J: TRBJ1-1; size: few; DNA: TGCAGTGCTAGAAGGGAAAGCGGGGTTTATGAAGCTTTCTTT; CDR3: CSARRESGVYEAFF
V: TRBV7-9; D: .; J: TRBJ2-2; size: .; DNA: TGTGCCAGCAGCCCGGACACCCTGAACACCGGGGAGCTGTTTTTT; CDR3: CASSPDTLNTGELFF
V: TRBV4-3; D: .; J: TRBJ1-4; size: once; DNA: TGCGCCAGCAGCCAAGATCCGTCCGGGGAAACTAATGAAAAACTGTTTTTT; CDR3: CASSQDPSGETNEKLFF
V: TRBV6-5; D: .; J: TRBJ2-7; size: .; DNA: TGTGCCAGCAGTCCCCGTCAGGTTTCTTCCTACGAGCAGTACTTC; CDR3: CASSPRQVSSYEQYF
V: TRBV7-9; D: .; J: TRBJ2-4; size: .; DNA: TGTGCCAGCAGTCATCCGGGGGATCTAGCCAAAAACATTCAGTACTTC; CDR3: CASSHPGDLAKNIQYF
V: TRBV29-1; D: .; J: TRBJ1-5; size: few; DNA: TGCAGCGTTGCAATTGGGCCAGGGAAGGGTCAGCCCCAGCATTTT; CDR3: CSVAIGPGKGQPQHF
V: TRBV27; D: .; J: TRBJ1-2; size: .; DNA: TGTGCCAGCAGTTCTCTACGGCCAGGAGATCCTAACTATGGCTACACCTTC; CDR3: CASSSLRPGDPNYGYTF
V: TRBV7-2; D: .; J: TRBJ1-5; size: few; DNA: TGTGCCAGCAGCTTAGTTGCCGGCCGGAGCAATCAGCCCCAGCATTTT; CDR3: CASSLVAGRSNQPQHF
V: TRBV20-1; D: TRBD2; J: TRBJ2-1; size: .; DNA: TGCAGTGCTAGAGGGTCGACGGGAGGGCTTGAAAATGAGCAGTTCTTC; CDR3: CSARGSTGGLENEQFF
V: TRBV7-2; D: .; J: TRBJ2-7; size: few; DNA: TGTGCCAGCAGCTTCGAAACGGGGCGCGAGCAGTACTTC; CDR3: CASSFETGREQYF
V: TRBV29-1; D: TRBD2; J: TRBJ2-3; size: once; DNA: TGCAGCGTTGAAGGACTTGAGCGGGGGGGAACAGATACGCAGTATTTT; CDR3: CSVEGLERGGTDTQYF
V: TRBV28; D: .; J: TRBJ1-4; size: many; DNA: TGTGCCAGCAGTTTCAGAACCTTTCCCCTGGAAAAACTGTTTTTT; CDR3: CASSFRTFPLEKLFF
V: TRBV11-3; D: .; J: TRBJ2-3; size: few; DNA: TGTGCCAGCAGCTTTGATGCTGGGGATACGCAGTATTTT; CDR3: CASSFDAGDTQYF
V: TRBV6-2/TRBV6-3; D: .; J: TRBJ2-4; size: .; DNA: TGTGCCAGCAGCCTACTAAGATCGGGACACATAGCCAAAAACATTCAGTACTTC; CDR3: CASSLLRSGHIAKNIQYF
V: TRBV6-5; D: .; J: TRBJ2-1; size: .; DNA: TGTGCCAGCAGTTACTCTATTAATCCCTCTCTCTCCTACAATGAGCAGTTCTTC; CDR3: CASSYSINPSLSYNEQFF
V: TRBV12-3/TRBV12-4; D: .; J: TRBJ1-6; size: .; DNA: TGTGCCAGCACCTTGGGGGGCCTCGGACGGTATTCACCCCTCCACTTT; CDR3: CASTLGGLGRYSPLHF
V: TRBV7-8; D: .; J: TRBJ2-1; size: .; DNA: TGTGCCAGCAGTCCCGACCGGGGCTACGGTGAGCAGTTCTTC; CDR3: CASSPDRGYGEQFF
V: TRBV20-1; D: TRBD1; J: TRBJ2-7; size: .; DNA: TGCAGTGCCCCCCCGACAGGGATCAACGAGCAGTACTTC; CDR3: CSAPPTGINEQYF
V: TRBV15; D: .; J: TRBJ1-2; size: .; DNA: TGTGCCACCAGCAAGGGGAACGGAGGGGCTGATGGCTACACCTTC; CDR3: CATSKGNGGADGYTF
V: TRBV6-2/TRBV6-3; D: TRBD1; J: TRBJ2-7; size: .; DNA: TGTGCCAGCAGCATACAGGGGGCGAACGAGCAGTACTTC; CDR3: CASSIQGANEQYF
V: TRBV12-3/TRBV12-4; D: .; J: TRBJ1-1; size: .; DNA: TGTGCCAGCAGCCTAAAGGGGGGGACCGCAGCTTTCTTT; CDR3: CASSLKGGTAAFF
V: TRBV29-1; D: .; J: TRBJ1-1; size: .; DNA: TGCAGCGCGGAAGTGGACAGTAGAATGAACACTGAAGCTTTCTTT; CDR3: CSAEVDSRMNTEAFF
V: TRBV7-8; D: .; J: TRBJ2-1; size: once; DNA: TGTGCCAGCAGCCCACAGGGGGGGCCAAACAATGAGCAGTTCTTC; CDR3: CASSPQGGPNNEQFF
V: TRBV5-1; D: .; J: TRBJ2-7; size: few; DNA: TGCGCCAGCAGCCCAGGGAGACTAGGAGGCGAGCAGTACTTC; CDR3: CASSPGRLGGEQYF
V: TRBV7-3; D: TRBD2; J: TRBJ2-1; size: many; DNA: TGTGCCAGCAGAGCGGGGGGGCTGGGGTCCTACAATGAGCAGTTCTTC; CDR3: CASRAGGLGSYNEQFF
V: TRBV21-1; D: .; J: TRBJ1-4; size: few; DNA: TGTGCCAGCAGCAAAGTCCTGGGCCCAACTAATGAAAAACTGTTTTTT; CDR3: CASSKVLGPTNEKLFF
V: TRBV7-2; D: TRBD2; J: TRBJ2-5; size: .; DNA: TGTGCCAGCAGCACATTACTAGCGGGAGGGGCAGAGACCCAGTACTTC; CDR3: CASSTLLAGGAETQYF
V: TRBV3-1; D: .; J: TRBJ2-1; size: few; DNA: TGTGCCAGCAGCCAAGACTCGGAACAGTTGAATGAGCAGTTCTTC; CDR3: CASSQDSEQLNEQFF
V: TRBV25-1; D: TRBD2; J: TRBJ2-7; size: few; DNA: TGTGCCAGCAAGGGACTAGCGGGAGTTAACGAGCAGTACTTC; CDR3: CASKGLAGVNEQYF
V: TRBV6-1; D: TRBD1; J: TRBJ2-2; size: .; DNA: TGTGCCAGCAGTGTAGGGGACAGAATCGTTCCCGGGGAGCTGTTTTTT; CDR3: CASSVGDRIVPGELFF
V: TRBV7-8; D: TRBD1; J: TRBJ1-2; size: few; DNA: TGTGCCAGCAGCTTAGCAACGGGACAGACTTATAGCTACACCTTC; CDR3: CASSLATGQTYSYTF
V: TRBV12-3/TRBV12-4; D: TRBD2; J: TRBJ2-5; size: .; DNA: TGTGCCAGCAGTTTTGGCGGGGGGGCGGAGACCCAGTACTTC; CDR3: CASSFGGGAETQYF
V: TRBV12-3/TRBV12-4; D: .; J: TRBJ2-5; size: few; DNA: TGTGCCAGCGGCAGAGACGCGGGAGAGACCCAGTACTTC; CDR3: CASGRDAGETQYF
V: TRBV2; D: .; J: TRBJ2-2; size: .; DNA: TGTGCCAGCAGTGGTCTGGGGACGGCGAACACCGGGGAGCTGTTTTTT; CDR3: CASSGLGTANTGELFF
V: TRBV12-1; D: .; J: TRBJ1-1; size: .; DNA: TGTGCCAGCAGCTCTTCAGTAAATGGGGGGCCTGGCCCGGCTTTCTTT; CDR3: CASSSSVNGGPGPAFF
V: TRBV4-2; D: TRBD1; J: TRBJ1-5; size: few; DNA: TGTGCCAGCAGCCAAGAAACAGGGGGCAGCCAGCCCCAGCATTTT; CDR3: CASSQETGGSQPQHF
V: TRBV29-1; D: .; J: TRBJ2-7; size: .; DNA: TGCAGCGGCGCAGGTAATTCCTACGAGCAGTACTTC; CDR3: CSGAGNSYEQYF
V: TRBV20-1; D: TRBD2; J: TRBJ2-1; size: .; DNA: TGCAGTGCTGAGACTAGCGGGACCTCACGTGTGCAGTTCTTC; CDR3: CSAETSGTSRVQFF
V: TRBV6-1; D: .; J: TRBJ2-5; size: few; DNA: TGTGCCAGCAGTGAAACGCAACACCAAGAGACCCAGTACTTC; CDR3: CASSETQHQETQYF
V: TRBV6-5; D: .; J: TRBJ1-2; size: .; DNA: TGTGCCAGCAGTTACTCGGAACACCGGGGCCAGGAGGGCTACACCTTC; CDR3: CASSYSEHRGQEGYTF
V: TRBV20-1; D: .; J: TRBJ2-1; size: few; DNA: TGCAGTGCCACCCAGTTTTTCTGGCGGGCTTACAATGAGCAGTTCTTC; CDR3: CSATQFFWRAYNEQFF
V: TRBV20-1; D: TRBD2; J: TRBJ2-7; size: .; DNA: TGCAGTGCTGTGAGGACTAGCAGTAACGAGCAGTACTTC; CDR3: CSAVRTSSNEQYF
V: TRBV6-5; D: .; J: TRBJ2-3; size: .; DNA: TGTGCCAGCAGGAGACTAGTGACTAGCACAGATACGCAGTATTTT; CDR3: CASRRLVTSTDTQYF
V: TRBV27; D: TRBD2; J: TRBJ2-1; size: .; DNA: TGTGCCAGCAGTTTAAAGGGACTAGTGATCCATGAGCAGTTCTTC; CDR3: CASSLKGLVIHEQFF
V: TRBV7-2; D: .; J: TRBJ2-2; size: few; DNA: TGTGCCAGCAGCTTAAGATCCGACGGGGAGCTGTTTTTT; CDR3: CASSLRSDGELFF
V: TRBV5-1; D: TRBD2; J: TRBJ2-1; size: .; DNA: TGCGCCAGCAGCTTGGATGGGACTAGCGGGACAAAATCCTACAATGAGCAGTTCTTC; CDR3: CASSLDGTSGTKSYNEQFF
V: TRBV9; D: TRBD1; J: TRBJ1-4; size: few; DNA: TGTGCCAGCAGCCCCCGACAGGGGGTCATTGAAAAACTGTTTTTT; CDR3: CASSPRQGVIEKLFF
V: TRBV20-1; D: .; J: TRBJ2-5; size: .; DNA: TGCAGTGCCGGATCTAACGGGACTCCTGTCCCCGAGACCCAGTACTTC; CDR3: CSAGSNGTPVPETQYF
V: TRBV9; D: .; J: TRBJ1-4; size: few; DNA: TGTGCCAGCAGCGTAGAAGGGGCCGTCAATGAAAAACTGTTTTTT; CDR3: CASSVEGAVNEKLFF
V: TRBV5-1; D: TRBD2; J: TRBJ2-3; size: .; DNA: TGCGCCAGCAGCCAGCAACCTAGCGGGGGGCCGACCACAGATACGCAGTATTTT; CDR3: CASSQQPSGGPTTDTQYF
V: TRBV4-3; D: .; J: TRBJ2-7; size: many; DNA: TGCGCCAGCAGCCAAGCTGGAGGGCCCTACGAGCAGTACTTC; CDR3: CASSQAGGPYEQYF
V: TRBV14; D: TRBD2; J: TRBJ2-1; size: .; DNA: TGTGCCAGCAGCCACGGATCGGGACTAGCGGTTGAGCAGTTCTTC; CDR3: CASSHGSGLAVEQFF
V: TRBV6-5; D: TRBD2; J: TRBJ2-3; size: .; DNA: TGTGCCAGCAGTTACAAACGACGGACTAGCGGGAGTTCAGATACGCAGTATTTT; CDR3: CASSYKRRTSGSSDTQYF
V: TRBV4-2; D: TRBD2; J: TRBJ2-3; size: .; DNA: TGTGCCAGCAGCCAAGTAGCGGGAGGGAGCACAGATACGCAGTATTTT; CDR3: CASSQVAGGSTDTQYF